This T cell receptor (beta chain) was captured by sequencing in a study of beta chain features in type 1 diabetes. Study at large: The examined sorted cells totaled around 100,000,000 across samples. Findings and limits, study-wide: With patients and controls alike, PCR might favor shorter templates to an equal degree. TCRB CDR3 length was moderately but significantly reduced in all four CD4+ subsets of Type 1 diabetes patients.

Trimming shortened V by 6 bases and J by 7 bases, and 15 bases separated the two germline ends. The CDR3 consists of 13 residues. Germline lookup yields CDR1 SEHNR and CDR2 FQNEAQ (reference sequence). This clone was seen a handful of times. The target antigen is unknown. It was one heparinised blood draw, averaging around 100 mL, that each donor gave. The investigators reverse transcribed all of the isolated RNA, so they sequenced expressed TCRB transcripts. Produced via immunoSEQ multiplex PCR; TCRdb's table is partial and in-frame only. The sample shows hundreds of thousands of clones, 15% to 20% of them seen only once.

This sequence joins TRBV7-9 and TRBJ2-5; tentative D call: TRBD2 (5 bases). The source is a woman aged 18-29 years in good health. Specimen: naive CD4+ T cells from blood. The CDR3 bases are TGTGCCAGCAGTCACGGACTGGCAGGGACCCAGTACTTC. Its protein is CASSHGLAGTQYF.